These 31 T cell receptor beta chains were all obtained from the same sample, sequenced in a study of monozygotic twins with inflammatory bowel disease. TCRdb re-called the 5' RACE reads; one entry per CDR3 protein, DNA not given. The table lists 400,000 to 500,000 distinct CDR3 sequences, with 2% to 3% in the top ten. The sequencing input was blood. Source of these receptors: a human donor with ulcerative colitis or Crohn's disease, or a healthy co-twin of an affected twin (not recorded which).

This sequence joins TRBV20-1 and TRBJ2-7. The V gene's germline CDR1 is DFQATT and CDR2 SNEGSKA (reference sequence). The CDR3 is 11 residues long. The CDR3 is CSASKGYEQYF.

This chain uses TRBV10-3 with TRBJ1-2. CDR3 length: 12 amino acids. Germline lookup yields CDR1 ENHRY and CDR2 SYGVKD. The CDR3 loop is CAISESGYGYTF.

This sequence joins TRBV7-2 and TRBJ2-2; TCRdb lists TRBD1, though no DNA is available to test this call. The CDR3 runs to 15 residues. Germline V lookup: CDR1 SGHTA, CDR2 FQGNSA. CDR3 amino acids: CASSLALGGLGELFF.

This chain links TRBV20-1 with TRBJ2-6; the TCRdb call, TRBD2, lacks DNA for checking. This CDR3 has 15 amino acids. CDR1 is DFQATT and CDR2 is SNEGSKA in the germline V gene (reference sequence). CDR3 sequence: CSAGPWGAGANVLTF.

This chain joins TRBV5-6 and TRBJ2-5; TCRdb's D call, TRBD1, is unchecked because there is no DNA. CDR1 is SGHDT and CDR2 is YYEEEE in the germline V gene. The CDR3 runs 16 residues. This chain's CDR3 is CASSPGLLRGQETQYF.

The CDR3 loop is CASRPGTGISGGQPQHF. The rearrangement links TRBV6-1 to TRBJ1-5; checking the TCRdb D call of TRBD1 is not possible without DNA. This CDR3 has 17 residues. Germline loops: CDR1 MNHNS, CDR2 SASEGT.

The chain links TRBV4-3 to TRBJ2-6; with no DNA, the TCRdb D assignment of TRBD1 cannot be verified. The CDR3 is 19 amino acids. Germline CDR1 and CDR2: LGHNA and YSLEER. This CDR3 is CASSQVRQGARSGANVLTF.

The chain joins TRBV20-1 to TRBJ1-4; TCRdb designates TRBD1, a call that cannot be tested without DNA. CDR1 and CDR2 from the germline V gene are DFQATT and SNEGSKA (reference sequence). The CDR3 has 16 residues. The CDR3 loop reads CSASRRPGGIGEKLFF.

The genes are TRBV4-2 and TRBJ1-5; TCRdb reports TRBD1, a call that lacks DNA to check it against. The germline gives CDR1 LGHNA, CDR2 YNFKEQ. The CDR3 is made up of 13 amino acids. CDR3 in amino acids: CASSQNRDQPQHF.

The J gene is TRBJ2-2, the V gene TRBV7-9; without DNA, the TCRdb call of TRBD1 cannot be checked. Germline lookup yields CDR1 SEHNR and CDR2 FQNEAQ (reference sequence). This CDR3 spans 17 amino acids. The CDR3: CASSYTRDTSNTGELFF.

The V and J genes are TRBV5-1 and TRBJ1-1. Germline CDR1 SGHRS, CDR2 YFSETQ. The CDR3 sequence is 15 residues long. The chain's CDR3 is CASSSQEVANTEAFF.

The chain carries TRBV5-1 and TRBJ2-7; with no DNA, the TCRdb D assignment of TRBD1 cannot be verified. The CDR3 is made up of 13 amino acids. Germline values: CDR1 SGHRS, CDR2 YFSETQ. The CDR3 is CASSGGQTYEQYF.

The J gene is TRBJ2-5, the V gene TRBV5-1. CDR1 SGHRS and CDR2 YFSETQ come from the germline V gene. This CDR3 is built from 19 residues. CDR3 sequence reads: CASSLGWTTLLRKSETQYF.

V usage is TRBV2 and J usage is TRBJ1-5; the D call from TCRdb, TRBD1, cannot be confirmed without DNA. Germline assignment: CDR1 SNHLY and CDR2 FYNNEI. CDR3 length equals 16 residues. This chain's CDR3 is CASSEVGGTSNQPQHF.

This chain connects TRBV3-1 to TRBJ2-3. Germline CDR1 is LGHDT and CDR2 is YNNKEL (reference sequence). CDR3 length equals 15 residues. This CDR3 reads CASSQDPWETDTQYF.

This chain links TRBV27 with TRBJ1-2. CDR1 and CDR2 from the germline V gene are MNHEY and SMNVEV (reference sequence). The CDR3 is 14 amino acids. The CDR3 region is CASSSLGANYGYTF.

The V gene is TRBV13, the J gene TRBJ2-6; the TRBD1 assignment by TCRdb is unverifiable without DNA. The CDR3 has 17 residues. Germline V gene lookup returns CDR1 PRHDT and CDR2 FYEKMQ (reference sequence). CDR3 protein: CASSTTDSPLGANVLTF.

The V and J genes are TRBV27 and TRBJ2-1; without DNA, the TCRdb call of TRBD1 cannot be checked. Germline V gene sequence: CDR1 MNHEY, CDR2 SMNVEV (reference sequence). The CDR3 covers 12 residues. CDR3 sequence reads: CASSRPGDEQFF.

The chain is built from TRBV29-1 and TRBJ2-7. There are 11 residues in the CDR3. In germline, CDR1 is SQVTM, CDR2 ANQGSEA. CDR3 sequence: CSVEDPGEQYF.

The genes are TRBV18 and TRBJ2-3. Germline CDR1 reads KGHSH; CDR2 reads LQKENI. This CDR3 region has 13 residues. The CDR3 sequence: CASSQELPDTQYF.

V usage is TRBV20-1 and J usage is TRBJ1-1; no DNA is available, so the TRBD1 call from TCRdb remains unchecked. The CDR3 covers 15 residues. Looked up from germline, CDR1 is DFQATT and CDR2 is SNEGSKA (reference sequence). The CDR3 sequence is CSARPPGQGGTEAFF.

The genes are TRBV6-2 or TRBV6-3 and TRBJ1-1. This CDR3 is 14 amino acids long. Per the germline V gene, CDR1 is MNHEY and CDR2 is SVGEGT. The CDR3 protein is CASSYNGGNTEAFF.

This chain connects TRBV28 to TRBJ2-1; TCRdb names TRBD2, which stays unverified in the absence of DNA. The germline gives CDR1 MDHEN, CDR2 SYDVKM. CDR3 length: 16 amino acids. CDR3 in amino acids: CASSGLAAGAYNEQFF.

The CDR3 sequence: CASSIGQSSYNEQFF. This chain links TRBV5-6 with TRBJ2-1. The CDR3 is 15 amino acids. In germline, CDR1 is SGHDT, CDR2 YYEEEE.

The V gene is TRBV7-8, the J gene TRBJ2-1. The CDR3 is 14 amino acids. Germline V gene data show CDR1 as SGHVS and CDR2 as FQNEAQ. CDR3 region: CASSLSGPRNEQFF.

This chain joins TRBV19 and TRBJ1-1. The CDR3 loop spans 16 amino acids. Germline CDR1 reads LNHDA; CDR2 reads SQIVND (reference sequence). CDR3 protein: CASRVAGRVWNTEAFF.

J is TRBJ1-1 and V is TRBV3-1; the D call of TRBD1 rests on TCRdb alone, since no DNA is present to check it. This CDR3 is built from 16 residues. CDR1 is LGHDT and CDR2 is YNNKEL in the germline V gene (reference sequence). The chain's CDR3 is CASSQGVGTRNTEAFF.

CDR3 residues: CASSLGRMGGTVNTEAFF. This chain connects TRBV7-6 to TRBJ1-1. Germline V gene lookup returns CDR1 SGHVS and CDR2 FNYEAQ. This CDR3 is built from 18 residues. The full variable domain, completed using reference TRBV7-6 and TRBJ1-1, is GAGVSQSPRYKVTKRGQDVALRCDPISGHVSLYWYRQALGQGPEFLTYFNYEAQQDKSGLPNDRFSAERPEGSISTLTIQRTEQRDSAMYRCASSLGRMGGTVNTEAFFGQGTRLTVV.

The chain joins TRBV7-9 to TRBJ2-3; the D call of TRBD2 rests on TCRdb alone, since no DNA is present to check it. The CDR3 is 14 residues long. Germline V CDR1 and CDR2: SEHNR, FQNEAQ (reference sequence). CDR3: CASRTSDGRDTQYF. Full variable domain (outside the CDR3, taken from reference TRBV7-9 and TRBJ2-3): DTGVSQNPRHKITKRGQNVTFRCDPISEHNRLYWYRQTLGQGPEFLTYFQNEAQLEKSRLLSDRFSAERPKGSFSTLEIQRTEQGDSAMYLCASRTSDGRDTQYFGPGTRLTVL.

The chain has TRBV4-3 and TRBJ2-2; the D call of TRBD2 rests on TCRdb alone, since no DNA is present to check it. This CDR3 contains 15 residues. Germline V gives CDR1 LGHNA, CDR2 YSLEER. CDR3: CASRSSGHIAGELFF.

The chain uses TRBV7-2 and TRBJ2-2; the D call of TRBD2 rests on TCRdb alone, since no DNA is present to check it. The CDR3 is 15 amino acids. Germline V lookup: CDR1 SGHTA, CDR2 FQGNSA. CDR3 region: CASSLGGIYTGELFF.